Following are 21 T cell receptor beta chains from one sample sequenced in a study of T cell responses to AZD1222 COVID-19 vaccine. Repertoires were generated with immunoSEQ multiplex PCR, while TCRdb's copy carries only in-frame clones and drops some. The table includes under 200,000 clones, approximately 92% detected once. The sample was peripheral blood, taken on day 0 of AZD1222 vaccination. The receptors were gathered from an adult in good health.

The J gene is TRBJ1-1, the V gene TRBV6-5, with D possibly matching TRBD1 (5 bases). Germline CDR1 MNHEY, CDR2 SVGAGI. The CDR3 is made up of 13 amino acids. Trimming removed 7 bases from V and 10 bases from J, with 19 bases in between. This CDR3 is CASKAGTLVRAFF. In nucleotides, the CDR3 is TGTGCCAGCAAGGCCGGGACTCTAGTTCGAGCTTTCTTT.

The rearrangement joins TRBV2 to TRBJ2-2; D is possibly TRBD2 (6 bases). Trimming removed 4 bases at V and 5 bases at J, with 8 bases between. Germline V gene data show CDR1 as SNHLY and CDR2 as FYNNEI. The CDR3 runs to 13 residues. The CDR3, as DNA: TGTGCCAGCAGTGGACTAGAGACCGGGGAGCTGTTTTTT. Translation gives CASSGLETGELFF. The entire variable domain, with the rest obtained from reference TRBV2 and TRBJ2-2, is as follows: EPEVTQTPSHQVTQMGQEVILRCVPISNHLYFYWYRQILGQKVEFLVSFYNNEISEKSEIFDDQFSVERPDGSNFTLKIRSTKLEDSAMYFCASSGLETGELFFGEGSRLTVL.

The chain couples TRBV2 to TRBJ2-4; TRBD1 aligns across 11 bases. CDR3 size: 15 residues. Germline CDR1 is SNHLY and CDR2 is FYNNEI. Trimming removed 6 bases from V and 2 bases from J; junction bases left unmatched: 3. CDR3 residues: CASRRTGGTKNIQYF. As DNA, the CDR3 is TGTGCCAGCAGGCGGACAGGGGGCACCAAAAACATTCAGTACTTC.

This chain connects TRBV12-3 or TRBV12-4 to TRBJ2-2; D gene uncertain. This CDR3 has 11 amino acids. With 6 bases removed from V and 8 bases from J, the gap between germline ends came to 7 bases. The CDR3 reads CASSPWGELFF. DNA of the CDR3: TGTGCCAGCAGCCCTTGGGGGGAGCTGTTTTTT.

The genes are TRBV18 and TRBJ1-1, with 8 bases aligning to TRBD1. The CDR3 totals 16 residues. Germline trimming cut 5 bases from V and 4 bases from J; bases unmatched to any gene: 12. CDR1 KGHSH and CDR2 LQKENI come from the germline V gene. CDR3 sequence (DNA): TGTGCCAGCTCATTTAGTACCAGGGGGCTGGCCACTGAAGCTTTCTTT. Translating it yields CASSFSTRGLATEAFF.

V and J are TRBV14 and TRBJ2-7, with D uncertain. Trimming shortened V by 0 bases and J by 1 base, and 7 bases separated the two germline ends. This CDR3 comprises 14 residues. Germline V gene data show CDR1 as SGHDN and CDR2 as FVKESK. In DNA, the CDR3 is TGTGCCAGCAGCCAAGAGTGGTTATCCTACGAGCAGTACTTC. It yields the protein CASSQEWLSYEQYF.

This chain uses TRBV28 with TRBJ1-6; D is unclear. Germline V lookup: CDR1 MDHEN, CDR2 SYDVKM. With 3 bases removed from V and 8 bases from J, the gap between germline ends came to 8 bases. CDR3 length: 13 residues. The CDR3 DNA is TGTGCCAGCAGTTTGCAGGCGGATTCACCCCTCCACTTT. Translating gives CASSLQADSPLHF.

This clone was recorded once. This sequence joins TRBV28 and TRBJ2-2; maybe TRBD1 (5 bases). V shed 6 bases and J shed 7 bases, with 12 bases lying between them. CDR3 length: 13 amino acids. CDR1 and CDR2 (germline): MDHEN, SYDVKM. In DNA form, the CDR3 reads TGTGCCAGCAGGGACACTCTGAACGGGGAGCTGTTTTTT. It is translated as CASRDTLNGELFF.

The genes are TRBV5-8 and TRBJ2-5; possible D gene TRBD2, 7 bases. Trimming cost V 4 bases and J 5 bases, with 15 bases left between them. CDR1 and CDR2 from the germline V gene are SGHTS and YDEGEE. The CDR3 totals 14 residues. The CDR3 bases are TGTGCCAGCAGCAGAGGGGGGGGCGAGGAGACCCAGTACTTC. Encoded protein: CASSRGGGEETQYF.

The chain recombines TRBV3-1 (or the pseudogene TRBV3-2) with TRBJ1-4, with TRBD1 matching 7 bases. V trimming: 3 bases; J trimming: 8 bases; junction bases outside the gene matches: 9. The CDR3 spans 15 residues. The germline V gene has CDR1 LGHDT and CDR2 YNNKEL (reference sequence). The DNA for the CDR3 is TGTGCCAGCAGCCAGCGGACAGGCAGTGGCGAAAAACTGTTTTTT. Protein sequence: CASSQRTGSGEKLFF.

CDR3 DNA: TGTGCCAGCTCAACGGGACGGGAGAACACTGAAGCTTTCTTT. Its protein is CASSTGRENTEAFF. The J gene is TRBJ1-1, the V gene TRBV18; D may be TRBD1 (5 bases). Trimming shortened V by 5 bases and J by 1 base, and 11 bases separated the two germline ends. This CDR3 spans 14 amino acids. Looked up from germline, CDR1 is KGHSH and CDR2 is LQKENI.

The chain couples TRBV5-6 to TRBJ1-1, with D perhaps TRBD1 (6 bases). CDR1 and CDR2 from the germline V gene are SGHDT and YYEEEE. The V end was cut by 2 bases, the J end by 11 bases, with 13 bases between. The CDR3 sequence is 12 residues long. CDR3 DNA sequence: TGTGCCAGCAGCTTCGGGGGCTCGGGGGCTTTCTTT. Translated: CASSFGGSGAFF.

The rearrangement uses TRBV7-8 and TRBJ1-5; D unclear. Trimming pared 2 bases from V and 5 bases from J, leaving 10 bases between. Germline-derived CDR1 and CDR2 are SGHVS and FQNEAQ. The CDR3 covers 14 residues. DNA of the CDR3: TGTGCCAGCAGCTTAAACACAGACTATCAGCCCCAGCATTTT. It codes for CASSLNTDYQPQHF.

V usage is TRBV6-1 and J usage is TRBJ2-2; 7 nucleotides agree with TRBD1. Germline loops: CDR1 MNHNS, CDR2 SASEGT. The CDR3 spans 15 residues. The ends lost 2 bases at V and 13 bases at J; junction bases unmatched: 13. DNA for the CDR3: TGTGCCAGCAGTGAAAGGGGCCTTAACAGGGGTCGGCTGTTTTTT. Translation gives CASSERGLNRGRLFF.

This clone was found a few times. The V and J genes are TRBV9 and TRBJ1-2; D is possibly TRBD1 (6 bases). Germline CDR1 and CDR2: SGDLS and YYNGEE. Trimming removed 3 bases from V and 4 bases from J, with 22 bases in between. This CDR3 is built from 17 residues. DNA for the CDR3: TGTGCCAGCAGCGCCGGGCTCTTTGAGGGGGGCGCCTATGGCTACACCTTC. This gives the protein CASSAGLFEGGAYGYTF.

The gene calls are TRBV6-5 and TRBJ1-5; possible D gene TRBD1, 5 bases. In germline, CDR1 is MNHEY, CDR2 SVGAGI. The CDR3 totals 14 residues. V shed 4 bases and J shed 7 bases, with 14 bases lying between them. This CDR3 reads CASSFQGKGQPQHF. Written as DNA, the CDR3 is TGTGCCAGCAGTTTTCAGGGTAAAGGACAGCCCCAGCATTTT.

V is TRBV27 and J is TRBJ1-2; 8 nucleotides align to TRBD1. V trimming: 5 bases; J trimming: 6 bases; junction bases outside the gene matches: 11. CDR3 length: 15 amino acids. Looked up from germline, CDR1 is MNHEY and CDR2 is SMNVEV (reference sequence). The CDR3 sequence: CASSEPGGAGHGYTF. The CDR3 DNA sequence: TGTGCCAGCAGTGAACCAGGGGGCGCGGGCCATGGCTACACCTTC.

The rearrangement links TRBV27 to TRBJ1-5; tentative D call: TRBD1 (6 bases). The ends were cut back, 5 bases at V and 6 bases at J, with 17 bases in the middle. This CDR3 comprises 15 residues. Germline loops: CDR1 MNHEY, CDR2 SMNVEV (reference sequence). CDR3 loop: CASSPMRGAVQPQHF. The CDR3, as DNA: TGTGCCAGCAGTCCTATGAGGGGGGCAGTTCAGCCCCAGCATTTT.

This sequence joins TRBV18 and TRBJ1-1; tentatively, D is TRBD1 (5 bases). This CDR3 is 16 amino acids long. Trimming cost V 1 base and J 2 bases, with 14 bases left between them. In germline, CDR1 is KGHSH, CDR2 LQKENI. The CDR3 coding sequence is TGTGCCAGCTCACCACAGGCTCTGGGACCAAACACTGAAGCTTTCTTT. Residues: CASSPQALGPNTEAFF. Full variable domain (missing parts from reference TRBV18 and TRBJ1-1): NAGVMQNPRHLVRRRGQEARLRCSPMKGHSHVYWYRQLPEEGLKFMVYLQKENIIDESGMPKERFSAEFPKEGPSILRIQQVVRGDSAAYFCASSPQALGPNTEAFFGQGTRLTVV.

The rearrangement uses TRBV3-1 (or the pseudogene TRBV3-2) and TRBJ1-5; tentatively, D is TRBD1 (5 bases). Trimming stripped 4 bases from V and 3 bases from J, with 13 bases between. This CDR3 has 15 residues. Germline CDR1 and CDR2: LGHDT and YNNKEL (reference sequence). CDR3 in amino acids: CASSRGLSINQPQHF. DNA for the CDR3: TGTGCCAGCAGCCGGGGCCTCAGTATCAATCAGCCCCAGCATTTT.

The gene calls are TRBV28 and TRBJ2-7; the match to TRBD1 covers 7 bases. Losses at the gene ends were 10 bases for V and 2 bases for J; bases not matched to a gene: 8. Germline V CDR1 and CDR2: MDHEN, SYDVKM. The CDR3 extends over 13 amino acids. The CDR3 loop reads CATTLTGPYEQYF. CDR3 nucleotides: TGTGCCACCACCCTGACAGGGCCCTACGAGCAGTACTTC.